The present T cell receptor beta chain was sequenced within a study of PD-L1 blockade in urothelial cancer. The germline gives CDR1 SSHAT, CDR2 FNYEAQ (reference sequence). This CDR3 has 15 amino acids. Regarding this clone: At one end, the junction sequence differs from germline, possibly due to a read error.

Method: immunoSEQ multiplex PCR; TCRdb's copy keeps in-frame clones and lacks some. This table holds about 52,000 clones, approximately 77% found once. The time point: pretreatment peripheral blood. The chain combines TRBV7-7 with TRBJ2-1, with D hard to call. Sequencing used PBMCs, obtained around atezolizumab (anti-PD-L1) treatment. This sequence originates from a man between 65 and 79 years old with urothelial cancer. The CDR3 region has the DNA TGTGCTAGCAGCCCGCTAGGAAGCTCCTACAATGAGCAGTTCTTC. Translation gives CASSPLGSSYNEQFF.